This T cell receptor (beta chain) was obtained from a study of T-cell memory formation after mild COVID-19 (dated by TCRdb to the early 2020s). Looking at the study overall: TCR sequence clusters from the two donors were largely donor specific. Two young, previously healthy adult volunteers, one female and one male, were included in the cohort. In a couple of donors, T-cell clones that expanded and contracted after mild COVID-19 were followed by sequencing TCRalpha and TCRbeta repertoires longitudinally.

This clonotype showed up just a few times. What this receptor recognizes is not known. One base away there is no much larger clone; base qualities are not given. The CDR3 spans 14 residues, from the cysteine through the phenylalanine. Only the CDR3 DNA is retained, 42 bases long and in frame from the first base. V trim: 3 bases; J trim: 6 bases; unmatched bases: 7. The CDR1 and CDR2 encoded by the germline V gene are SGDLS and YYNGEE. PBMCs were isolated by Ficoll-Paque density gradient centrifugation. TCRdb records Illumina NovaSeq 6000 as the sequencer. cDNA libraries for TCRalpha and TCRbeta were prepared by 5'RACE using constant-segment primers, with sample barcodes and unique molecular identifiers added. Trizol reagent was used to extract RNA from every sample. The libraries were amplified in two PCR steps, and the second step added a second sample barcode and Illumina TruSeq adapters. The libraries were sequenced on an Illumina NovaSeq using 2 x 150 bp paired-end reads. Per the source publication's procedure: The reads were demultiplexed and collapsed into UMI-guided consensus sequences using migec v1.2.7. Using mixcr v2.1.11, the UMI consensuses were aligned to TRA and TRB V and J templates and assembled into clonotypes. A clonotype was counted as expanded or contracted only when both edgeR and NoisET called the clonotype significant, with the noise models trained on biological replicates. For edgeR calls, the cutoffs were a false discovery rate-adjusted p below 0.01 and a log2 fold-change threshold of 1. PCA with hierarchical clustering of max-normalized trajectories of the 1000 most abundant clonotypes was used as exploratory dynamics analysis. Separately sequenced CD4+ and CD8+ repertoires were used to assign the CD4 or CD8 phenotype of responding clones. TCRdb reworked the public reads: Q25 trimming with fastp, MiXCR clone assembly, productive beta chains retained. Here each entry gathers all rows of one CDR3 protein and keeps the most common genes and DNA. These V and J calls derive from TCRdb rather than the authors' analysis. The sample yields 350,000 to 500,000 distinct CDR3 sequences; around 17% were counted once. Roughly a fifth of the sample is held by the ten biggest clonotypes.

Overall study outcomes, separate from this receptor: Whether the second-wave clones peaking on day 37 were SARS-CoV-2 specific was not confirmed. Some responding clones were detected in pre-infection memory, suggesting pre-existing cross-reactive memory T cells joined the SARS-CoV-2 response. Only a couple of mild cases were covered in the study, and larger cohorts including severe cases with pre-infection samples were considered necessary. Balanced CD4/CD8 phenotypes were observed for clones contracting from day 15 to 85, whereas a bias towards CD4+ was observed for a second wave of clones expanding from day 15 to 37. Contracting CD4+ clones were found mainly in CM and EM memory subsets, while CD8+ clones were enriched in EMRA.

This sequence uses TRBV9 and TRBJ1-1; a stretch of 8 junction bases matches TRBD1. This sequence originates from a man younger than 35 who had mild COVID-19 (a few samples of this study predate the infection). The sample titles of this study are shuffled in the database, so cell type and time point are left out; the donor was told from shared clones. The sample consisted of PBMCs or a T cell subset sorted from them (not recorded which). The DNA sequence is given as TGTGCCAGCAGCGCCAGACAGGGACAGGCTGAAGCTTTCTTT. Its translation reads: CASSARQGQAEAFF. This CDR3, with the reference TRBV9 and TRBJ1-1 proteins standing in past its ends, gives the full variable domain DSGVTQTPKHLITATGQRVTLRCSPRSGDLSVYWYQQSLDQGLQFLIQYYNGEERAKGNILERFSAQQFPDLHSELNLSSLELGDSALYFCASSARQGQAEAFFGQGTRLTVV.